This TCR beta chain stems from a study of control samples from healthy donors and cancer patients. The method was immunoSEQ multiplex PCR; TCRdb's version includes in-frame clones alone and lacks a portion of them. This sample has 130,000 to 150,000 clones, with about 91% found just once. CDR1 MNHNY and CDR2 SVGAGI come from the germline V gene (reference sequence). CDR3 size: 15 residues. With V trimmed by 0 bases and J by 11 bases, 9 bases remained unmatched. This TCR was recovered from a man aged 25-45 years in good health. What was sequenced was blood. This sequence joins TRBV6-6 and TRBJ2-1, with 8 bases fitting TRBD2. CDR3 DNA sequence: TGTGCCAGCAGTTACTCAAGCGGGGGTGGTAGTAAGCAGTTCTTC. It codes for CASSYSSGGGSKQFF.